This paragraph covers one TCR beta chain sequence. Germline loops: CDR1 SGHDT, CDR2 YYEEEE. The V end lost 0 bases, the J end lost 2 bases, and 8 bases lay between the germline ends. The CDR3 loop spans 14 amino acids. PCR was performed using 60 Vbeta and 13 Jbeta primers. TCRdb's copy holds only in-frame clones and misses some; the assay was immunoSEQ multiplex PCR. This repertoire comprises 100,000 to 150,000 clones; its ten largest clones make up more than 1.5%. The sample is drawn from a study of cytomegalovirus exposure and HLA in healthy donors. The rearrangement links TRBV5-6 to TRBJ1-2; D unresolved. Sequenced sample: PBMCs. The receptor was isolated from a middle-aged woman in good health and CMV-seropositive. The CDR3 protein is CASSLDSRNYGYTF. The CDR3 DNA reads as TGTGCCAGCAGCTTGGACAGCCGGAACTATGGCTACACCTTC.